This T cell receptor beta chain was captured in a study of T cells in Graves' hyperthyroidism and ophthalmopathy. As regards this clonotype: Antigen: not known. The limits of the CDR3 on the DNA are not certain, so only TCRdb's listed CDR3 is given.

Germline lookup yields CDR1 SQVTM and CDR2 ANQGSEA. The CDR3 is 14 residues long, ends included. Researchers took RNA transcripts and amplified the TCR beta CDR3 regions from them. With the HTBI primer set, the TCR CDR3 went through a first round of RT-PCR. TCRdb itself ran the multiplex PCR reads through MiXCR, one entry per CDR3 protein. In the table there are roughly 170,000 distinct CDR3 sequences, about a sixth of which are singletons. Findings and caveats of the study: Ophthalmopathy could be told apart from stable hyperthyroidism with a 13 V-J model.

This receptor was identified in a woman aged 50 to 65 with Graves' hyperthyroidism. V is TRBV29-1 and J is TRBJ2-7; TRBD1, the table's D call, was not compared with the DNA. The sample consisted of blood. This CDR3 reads CSVEDSGQGYEQYF.